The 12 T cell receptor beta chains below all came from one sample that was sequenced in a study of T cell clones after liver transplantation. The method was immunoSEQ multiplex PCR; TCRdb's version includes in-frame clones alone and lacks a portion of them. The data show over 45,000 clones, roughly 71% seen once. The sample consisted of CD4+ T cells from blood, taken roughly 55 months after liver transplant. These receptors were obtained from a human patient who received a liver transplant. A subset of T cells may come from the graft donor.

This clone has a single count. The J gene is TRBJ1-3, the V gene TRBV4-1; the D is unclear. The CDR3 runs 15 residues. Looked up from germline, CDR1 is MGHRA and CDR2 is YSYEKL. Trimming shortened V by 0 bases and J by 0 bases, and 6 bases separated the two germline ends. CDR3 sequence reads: CASSQDRSSGNTIYF. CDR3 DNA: TGCGCCAGCAGCCAAGACAGGAGCTCTGGAAACACCATATATTTT.

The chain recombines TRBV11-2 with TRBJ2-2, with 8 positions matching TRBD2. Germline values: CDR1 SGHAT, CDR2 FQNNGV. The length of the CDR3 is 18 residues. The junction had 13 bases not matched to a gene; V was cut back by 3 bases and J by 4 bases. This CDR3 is CASSFGFRRGARTGELFF. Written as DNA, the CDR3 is TGTGCCAGCAGCTTCGGGTTTCGGCGGGGGGCCCGCACCGGGGAGCTGTTTTTT. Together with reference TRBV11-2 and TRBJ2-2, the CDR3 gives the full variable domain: EAGVAQSPRYKIIEKRQSVAFWCNPISGHATLYWYQQILGQGPKLLIQFQNNGVVDDSQLPKDRFSAERLKGVDSTLKIQPAKLEDSAVYLCASSFGFRRGARTGELFFGEGSRLTVL.

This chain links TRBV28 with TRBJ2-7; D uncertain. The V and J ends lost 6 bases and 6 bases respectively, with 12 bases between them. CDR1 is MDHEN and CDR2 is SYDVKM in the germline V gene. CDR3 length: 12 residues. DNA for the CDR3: TGTGCCAGCAGACTTGAAGCCGGCGAGCAGTACTTC. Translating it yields CASRLEAGEQYF.

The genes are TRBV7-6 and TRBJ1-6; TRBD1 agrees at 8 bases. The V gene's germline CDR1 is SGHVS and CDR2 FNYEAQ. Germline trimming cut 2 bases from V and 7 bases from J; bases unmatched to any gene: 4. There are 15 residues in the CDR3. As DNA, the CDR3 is TGTGCCAGCAGCTTACAGGGGGCGCAAAATTCACCCCTCCACTTT. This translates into CASSLQGAQNSPLHF. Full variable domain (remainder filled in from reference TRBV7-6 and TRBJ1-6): GAGVSQSPRYKVTKRGQDVALRCDPISGHVSLYWYRQALGQGPEFLTYFNYEAQQDKSGLPNDRFSAERPEGSISTLTIQRTEQRDSAMYRCASSLQGAQNSPLHFGNGTRLTVT.

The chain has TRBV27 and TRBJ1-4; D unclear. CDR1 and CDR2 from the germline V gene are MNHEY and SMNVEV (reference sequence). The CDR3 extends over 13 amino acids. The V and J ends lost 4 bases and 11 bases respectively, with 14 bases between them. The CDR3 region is CASSSTPDRKLFF. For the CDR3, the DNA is TGTGCCAGCAGTTCAACCCCAGATCGCAAACTGTTTTTT. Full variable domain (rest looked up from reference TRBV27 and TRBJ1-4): EAQVTQNPRYLITVTGKKLTVTCSQNMNHEYMSWYRQDPGLGLRQIYYSMNVEVTDKGDVPEGYKVSRKEKRNFPLILESPSPNQTSLYFCASSSTPDRKLFFGSGTQLSVL.

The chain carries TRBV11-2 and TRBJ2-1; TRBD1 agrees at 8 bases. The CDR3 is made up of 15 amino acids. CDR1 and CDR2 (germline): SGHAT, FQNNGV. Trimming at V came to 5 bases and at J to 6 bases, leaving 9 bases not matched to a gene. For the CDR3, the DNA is TGTGCCAGCAGCCCAATCCAGGGGGCGATCAATGAGCAGTTCTTC. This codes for CASSPIQGAINEQFF. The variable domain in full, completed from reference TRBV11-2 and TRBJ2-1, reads EAGVAQSPRYKIIEKRQSVAFWCNPISGHATLYWYQQILGQGPKLLIQFQNNGVVDDSQLPKDRFSAERLKGVDSTLKIQPAKLEDSAVYLCASSPIQGAINEQFFGPGTRLTVL.

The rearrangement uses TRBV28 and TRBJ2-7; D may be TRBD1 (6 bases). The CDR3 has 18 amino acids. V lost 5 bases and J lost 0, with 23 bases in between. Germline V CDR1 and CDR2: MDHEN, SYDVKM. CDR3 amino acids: CASSASRTGPLTSYEQYF. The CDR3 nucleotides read TGTGCCAGCAGTGCGTCGAGAACAGGGCCTTTAACCTCCTACGAGCAGTACTTC.

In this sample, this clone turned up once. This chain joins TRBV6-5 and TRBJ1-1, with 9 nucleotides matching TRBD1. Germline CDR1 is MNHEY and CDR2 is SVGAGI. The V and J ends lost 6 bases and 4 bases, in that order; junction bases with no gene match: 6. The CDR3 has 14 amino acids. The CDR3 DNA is TGTGCCAGCAGCCCCCCGACAGGGGGCACTGAAGCTTTCTTT. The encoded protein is CASSPPTGGTEAFF.

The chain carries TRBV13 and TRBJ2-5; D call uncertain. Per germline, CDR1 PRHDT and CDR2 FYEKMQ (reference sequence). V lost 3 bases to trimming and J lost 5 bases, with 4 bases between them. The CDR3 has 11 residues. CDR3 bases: TGTGCCAGCAGCTTTGGGGAGACCCAGTACTTC. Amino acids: CASSFGETQYF.

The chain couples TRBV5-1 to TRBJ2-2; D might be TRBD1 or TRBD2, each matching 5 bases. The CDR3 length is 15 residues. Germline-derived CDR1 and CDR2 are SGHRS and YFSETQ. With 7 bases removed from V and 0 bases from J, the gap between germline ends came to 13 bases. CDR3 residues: CASGLRDPNTGELFF. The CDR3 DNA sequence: TGCGCCAGCGGCCTTCGGGACCCGAACACCGGGGAGCTGTTTTTT. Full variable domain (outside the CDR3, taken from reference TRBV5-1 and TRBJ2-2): KAGVTQTPRYLIKTRGQQVTLSCSPISGHRSVSWYQQTPGQGLQFLFEYFSETQRNKGNFPGRFSGRQFSNSRSEMNVSTLELGDSALYLCASGLRDPNTGELFFGEGSRLTVL.

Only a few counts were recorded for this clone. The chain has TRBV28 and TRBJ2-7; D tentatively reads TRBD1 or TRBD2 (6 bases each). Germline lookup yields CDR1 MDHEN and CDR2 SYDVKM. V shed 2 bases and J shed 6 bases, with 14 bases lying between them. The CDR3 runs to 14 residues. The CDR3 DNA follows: TGTGCCAGCAGTTTACGGACGGGGGCGGTCGAGCAGTACTTC. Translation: CASSLRTGAVEQYF.

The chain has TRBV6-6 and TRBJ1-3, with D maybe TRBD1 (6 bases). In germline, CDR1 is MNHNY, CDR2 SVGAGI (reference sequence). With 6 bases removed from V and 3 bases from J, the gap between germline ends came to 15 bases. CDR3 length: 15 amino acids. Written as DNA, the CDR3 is TGTGCCAGCAGACTCAGGGACATACATGGAAACACCATATATTTT. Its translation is CASRLRDIHGNTIYF.